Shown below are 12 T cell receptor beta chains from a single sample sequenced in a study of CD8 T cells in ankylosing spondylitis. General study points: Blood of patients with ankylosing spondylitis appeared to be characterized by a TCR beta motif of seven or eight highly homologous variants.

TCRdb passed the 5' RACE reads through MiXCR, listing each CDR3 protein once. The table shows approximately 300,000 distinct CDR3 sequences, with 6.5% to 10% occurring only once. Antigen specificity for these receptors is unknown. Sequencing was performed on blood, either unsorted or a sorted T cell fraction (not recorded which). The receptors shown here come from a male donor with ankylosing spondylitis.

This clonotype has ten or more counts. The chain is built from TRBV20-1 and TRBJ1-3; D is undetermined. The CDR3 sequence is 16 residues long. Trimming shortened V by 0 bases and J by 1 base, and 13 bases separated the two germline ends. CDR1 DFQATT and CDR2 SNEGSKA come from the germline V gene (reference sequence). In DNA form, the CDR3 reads TGCAGTGCTAGAGATCGACATGGGTATTCTGGAAACACCATATATTTT. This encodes CSARDRHGYSGNTIYF.

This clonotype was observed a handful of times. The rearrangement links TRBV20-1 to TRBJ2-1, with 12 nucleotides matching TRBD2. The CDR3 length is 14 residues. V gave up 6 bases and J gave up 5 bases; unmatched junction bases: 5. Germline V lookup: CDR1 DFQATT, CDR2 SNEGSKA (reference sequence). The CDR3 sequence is CSALLAGGNNEQFF. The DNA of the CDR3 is TGCAGTGCCTTGCTAGCGGGAGGGAACAATGAGCAGTTCTTC.

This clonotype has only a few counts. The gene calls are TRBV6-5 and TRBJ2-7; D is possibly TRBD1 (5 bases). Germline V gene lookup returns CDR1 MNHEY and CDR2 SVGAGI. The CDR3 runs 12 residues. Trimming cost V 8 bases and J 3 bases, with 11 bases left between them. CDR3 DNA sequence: TGTGCCAGCCAGGGATTACTCTACGAGCAGTACTTC. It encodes CASQGLLYEQYF.

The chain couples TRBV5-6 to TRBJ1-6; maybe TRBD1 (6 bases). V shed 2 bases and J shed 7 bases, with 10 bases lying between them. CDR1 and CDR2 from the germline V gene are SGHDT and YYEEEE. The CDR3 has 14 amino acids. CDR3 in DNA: TGTGCCAGCAGCTTCGGGACATGGAATTCACCCCTCCACTTT. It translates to CASSFGTWNSPLHF.

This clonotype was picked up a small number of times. CDR3 DNA: TGTGCCAGCAGCCACAGACAGGGCTACGAGCAGTACTTC. Translated: CASSHRQGYEQYF. This chain joins TRBV3-1 and TRBJ2-7; 7 bases are a match to TRBD1. The CDR3 consists of 13 residues. Germline V gene lookup returns CDR1 LGHDT and CDR2 YNNKEL (reference sequence). V shed 3 bases, J shed 3 bases, and the junction held 2 bases outside the gene matches.

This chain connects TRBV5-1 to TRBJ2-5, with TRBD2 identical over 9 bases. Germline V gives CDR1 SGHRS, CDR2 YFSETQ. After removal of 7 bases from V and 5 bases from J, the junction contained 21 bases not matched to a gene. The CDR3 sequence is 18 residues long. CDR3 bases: TGCGCCAGCGACCCGCTTGTTGATAGCGGGAGAGGGGCGGAGACCCAGTACTTC. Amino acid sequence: CASDPLVDSGRGAETQYF.

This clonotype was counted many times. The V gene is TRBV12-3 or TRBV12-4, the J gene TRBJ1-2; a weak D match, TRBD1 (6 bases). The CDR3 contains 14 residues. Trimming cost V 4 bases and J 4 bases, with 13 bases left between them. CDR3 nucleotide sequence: TGTGCCAGCAGTTCTCAGGGGAGGGTCTATGGCTACACCTTC. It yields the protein CASSSQGRVYGYTF.

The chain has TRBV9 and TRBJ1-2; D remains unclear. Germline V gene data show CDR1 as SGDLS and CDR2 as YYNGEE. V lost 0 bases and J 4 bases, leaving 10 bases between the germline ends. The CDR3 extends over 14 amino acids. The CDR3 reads CASSVGRQFYGYTF. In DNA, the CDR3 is TGTGCCAGCAGCGTAGGTCGGCAGTTCTATGGCTACACCTTC.

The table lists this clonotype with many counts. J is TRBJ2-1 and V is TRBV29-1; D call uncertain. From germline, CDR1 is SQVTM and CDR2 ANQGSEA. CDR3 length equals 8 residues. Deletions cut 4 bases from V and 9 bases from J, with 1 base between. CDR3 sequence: CSVGEQFF. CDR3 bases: TGCAGCGTTGGTGAGCAGTTCTTC.

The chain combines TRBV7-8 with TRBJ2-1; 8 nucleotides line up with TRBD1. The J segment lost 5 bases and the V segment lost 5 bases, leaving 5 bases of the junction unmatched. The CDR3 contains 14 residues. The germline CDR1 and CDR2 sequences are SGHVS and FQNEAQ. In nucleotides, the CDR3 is TGTGCCAGCAGCCGGGACAGGCGGGACAATGAGCAGTTCTTC. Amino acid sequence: CASSRDRRDNEQFF. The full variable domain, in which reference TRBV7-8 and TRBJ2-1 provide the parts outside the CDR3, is GAGVSQSPRYKVAKRGQDVALRCDPISGHVSLFWYQQALGQGPEFLTYFQNEAQLDKSGLPSDRFFAERPEGSVSTLKIQRTQQEDSAVYLCASSRDRRDNEQFFGPGTRLTVL.

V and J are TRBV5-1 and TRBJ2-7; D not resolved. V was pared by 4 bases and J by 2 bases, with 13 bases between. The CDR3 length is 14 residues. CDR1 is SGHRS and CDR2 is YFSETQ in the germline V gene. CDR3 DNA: TGCGCCAGCAGCGAGGACCCGGGCCCCTACGAGCAGTACTTC. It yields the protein CASSEDPGPYEQYF.

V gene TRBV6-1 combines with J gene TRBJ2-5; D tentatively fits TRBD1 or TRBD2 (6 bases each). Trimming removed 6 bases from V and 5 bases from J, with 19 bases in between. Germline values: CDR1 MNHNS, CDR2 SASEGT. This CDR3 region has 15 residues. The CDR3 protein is CASRIYRGAGETQYF. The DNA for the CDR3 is TGTGCCAGCAGAATATATAGGGGGGCGGGGGAGACCCAGTACTTC.